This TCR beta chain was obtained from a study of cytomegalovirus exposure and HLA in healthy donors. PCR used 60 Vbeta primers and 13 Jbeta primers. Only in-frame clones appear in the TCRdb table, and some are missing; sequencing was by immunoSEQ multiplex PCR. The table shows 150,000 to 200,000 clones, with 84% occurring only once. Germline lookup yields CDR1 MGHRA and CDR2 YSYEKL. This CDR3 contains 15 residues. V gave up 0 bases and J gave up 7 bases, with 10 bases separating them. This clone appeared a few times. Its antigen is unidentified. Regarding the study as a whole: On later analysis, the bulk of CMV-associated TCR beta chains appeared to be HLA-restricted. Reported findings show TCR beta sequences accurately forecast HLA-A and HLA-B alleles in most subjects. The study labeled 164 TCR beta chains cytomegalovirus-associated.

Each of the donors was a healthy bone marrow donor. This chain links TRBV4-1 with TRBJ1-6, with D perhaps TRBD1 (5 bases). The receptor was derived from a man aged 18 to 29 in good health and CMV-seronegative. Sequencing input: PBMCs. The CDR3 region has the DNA TGCGCCAGCAGCCAAGAGGGGACTTCCAATTCACCCCTCCACTTT. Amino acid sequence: CASSQEGTSNSPLHF.